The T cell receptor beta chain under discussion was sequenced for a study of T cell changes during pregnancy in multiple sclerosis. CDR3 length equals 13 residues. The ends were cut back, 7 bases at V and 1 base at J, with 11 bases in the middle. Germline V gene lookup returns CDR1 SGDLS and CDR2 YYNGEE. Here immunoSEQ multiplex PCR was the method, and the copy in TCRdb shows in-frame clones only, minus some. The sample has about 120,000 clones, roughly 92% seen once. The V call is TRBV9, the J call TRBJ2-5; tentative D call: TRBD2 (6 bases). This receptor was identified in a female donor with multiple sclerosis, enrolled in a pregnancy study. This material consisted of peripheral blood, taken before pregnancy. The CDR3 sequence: CASSRGLQETQYF. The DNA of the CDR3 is TGTGCCAGCTCCCGGGGACTCCAAGAGACCCAGTACTTC.